Included here is one T cell receptor (beta chain) sequence, with context. Its antigen remains unidentified. RNA was extracted with the RNeasy kit, and a quantity of roughly 0.5 to 1 ug was reverse transcribed using random hexamers. An immunoSEQ multiplex PCR generated amplified TCR beta CDR3 products spanning 54 Vbeta and 13 Jbeta. In TCRdb, the immunoSEQ multiplex PCR reads were re-called with MiXCR into one record per CDR3 protein. The profile shows 240,000 or so distinct CDR3 sequences, almost 97% of them singletons. The source of the sample is a study of CD8 T cells in Susac syndrome. TEMRA cells were enriched by FACS, while CD8+ and CD4+ T cells were obtained through a negative isolation that was performed magnetically. The CDR3 is made up of 13 amino acids. Deletions cut 2 bases from V and 4 bases from J, with 6 bases between. Study-wide findings and caveats: Susac syndrome CD4+ T cell repertoires showed no clonal expansion.

The sample was CD4+ T cells from PBMCs. The chain recombines TRBV12-3 or TRBV12-4 with TRBJ1-5; D call uncertain. The clonotype originates from a human donor with Susac syndrome. CDR3 coding DNA: TGTGCCAGCAGTTTAAATCCGAATCAGCCCCAGCATTTT. This gives the protein CASSLNPNQPQHF.